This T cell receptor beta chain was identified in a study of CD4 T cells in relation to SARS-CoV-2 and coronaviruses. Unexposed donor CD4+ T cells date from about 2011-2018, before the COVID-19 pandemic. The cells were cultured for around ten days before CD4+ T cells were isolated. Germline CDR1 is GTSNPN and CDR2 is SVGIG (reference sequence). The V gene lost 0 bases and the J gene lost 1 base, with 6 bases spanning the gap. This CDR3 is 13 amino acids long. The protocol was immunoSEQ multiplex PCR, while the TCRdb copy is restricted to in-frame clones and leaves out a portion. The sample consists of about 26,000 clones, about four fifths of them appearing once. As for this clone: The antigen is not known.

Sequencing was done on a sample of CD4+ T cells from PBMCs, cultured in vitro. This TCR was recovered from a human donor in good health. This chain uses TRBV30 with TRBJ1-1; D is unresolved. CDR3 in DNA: TGTGCCTGGAGTGTGGCCGGGAACACTGAAGCTTTCTTT. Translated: CAWSVAGNTEAFF.